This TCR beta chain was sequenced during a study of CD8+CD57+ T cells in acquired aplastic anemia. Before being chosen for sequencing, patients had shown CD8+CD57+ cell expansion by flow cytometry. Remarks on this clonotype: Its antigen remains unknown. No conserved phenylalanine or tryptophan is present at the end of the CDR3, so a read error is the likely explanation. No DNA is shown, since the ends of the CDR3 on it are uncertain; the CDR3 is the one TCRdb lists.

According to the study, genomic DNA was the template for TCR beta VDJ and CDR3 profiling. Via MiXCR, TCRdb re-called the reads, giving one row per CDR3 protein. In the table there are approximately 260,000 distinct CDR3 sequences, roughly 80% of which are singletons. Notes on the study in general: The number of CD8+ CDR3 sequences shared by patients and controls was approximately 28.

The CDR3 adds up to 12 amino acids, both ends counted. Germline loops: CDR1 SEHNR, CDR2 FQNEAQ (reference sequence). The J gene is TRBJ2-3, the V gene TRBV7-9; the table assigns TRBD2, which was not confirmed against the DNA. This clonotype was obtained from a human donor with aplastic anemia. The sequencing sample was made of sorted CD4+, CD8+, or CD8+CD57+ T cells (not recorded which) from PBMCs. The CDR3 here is CASSVGGGYGAN.